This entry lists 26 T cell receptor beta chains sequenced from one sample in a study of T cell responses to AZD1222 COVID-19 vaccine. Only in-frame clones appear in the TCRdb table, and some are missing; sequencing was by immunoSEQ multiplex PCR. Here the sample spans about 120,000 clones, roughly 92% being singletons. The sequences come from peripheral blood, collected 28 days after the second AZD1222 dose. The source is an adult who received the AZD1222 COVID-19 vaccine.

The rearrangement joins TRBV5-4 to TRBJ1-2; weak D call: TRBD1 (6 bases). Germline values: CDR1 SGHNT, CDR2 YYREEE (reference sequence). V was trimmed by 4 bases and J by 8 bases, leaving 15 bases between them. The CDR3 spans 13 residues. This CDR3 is CASSLTGIGGYTF. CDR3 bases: TGTGCCAGCAGCCTTACAGGGATTGGAGGCTACACCTTC.

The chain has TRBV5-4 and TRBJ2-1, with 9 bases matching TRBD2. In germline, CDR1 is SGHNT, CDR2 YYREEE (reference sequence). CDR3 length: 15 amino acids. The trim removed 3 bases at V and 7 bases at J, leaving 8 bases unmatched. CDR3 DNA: TGTGCCAGCAGCTCCCCCGGCGGGAGGGGAAATGAGCAGTTCTTC. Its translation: CASSSPGGRGNEQFF.

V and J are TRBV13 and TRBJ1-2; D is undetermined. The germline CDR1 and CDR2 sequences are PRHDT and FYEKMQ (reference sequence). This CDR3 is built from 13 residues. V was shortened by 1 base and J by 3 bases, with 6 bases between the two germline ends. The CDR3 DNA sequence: TGTGCCAGCAGCTTAGAGCGGTACTATGGCTACACCTTC. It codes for CASSLERYYGYTF.

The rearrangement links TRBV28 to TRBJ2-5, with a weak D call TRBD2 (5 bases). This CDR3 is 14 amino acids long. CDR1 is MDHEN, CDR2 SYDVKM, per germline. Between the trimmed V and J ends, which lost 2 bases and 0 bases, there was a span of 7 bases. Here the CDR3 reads CASSLGADQETQYF. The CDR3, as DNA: TGTGCCAGCAGTTTAGGAGCGGACCAAGAGACCCAGTACTTC.

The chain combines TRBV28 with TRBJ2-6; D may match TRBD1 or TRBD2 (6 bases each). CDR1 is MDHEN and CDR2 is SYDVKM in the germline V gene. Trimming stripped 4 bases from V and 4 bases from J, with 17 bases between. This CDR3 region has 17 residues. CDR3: CASSSPTRGRGANVLTF. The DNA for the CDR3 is TGTGCCAGCAGTTCCCCAACCCGGGGGCGGGGGGCCAACGTCCTGACTTTC.

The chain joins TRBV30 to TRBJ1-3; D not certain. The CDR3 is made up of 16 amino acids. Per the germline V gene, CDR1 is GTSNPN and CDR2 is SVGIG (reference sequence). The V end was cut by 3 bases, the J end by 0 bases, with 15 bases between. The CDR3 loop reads CAWRSLLRNSGNTIYF. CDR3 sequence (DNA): TGTGCCTGGAGGTCCCTTCTCCGTAACTCTGGAAACACCATATATTTT.

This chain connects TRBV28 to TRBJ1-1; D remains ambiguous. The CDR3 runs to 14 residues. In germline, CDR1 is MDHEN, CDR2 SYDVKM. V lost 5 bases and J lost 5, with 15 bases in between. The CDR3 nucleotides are TGTGCCAGCAGTCCGGGCCGTATGGGAACTGAAGCTTTCTTT. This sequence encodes CASSPGRMGTEAFF.

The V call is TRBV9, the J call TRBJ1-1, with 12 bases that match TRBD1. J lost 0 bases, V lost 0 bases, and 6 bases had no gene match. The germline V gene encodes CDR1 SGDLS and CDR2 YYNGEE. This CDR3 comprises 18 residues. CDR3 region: CASSVGPGTGGLNTEAFF. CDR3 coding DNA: TGTGCCAGCAGCGTAGGGCCCGGGACAGGGGGCTTGAACACTGAAGCTTTCTTT.

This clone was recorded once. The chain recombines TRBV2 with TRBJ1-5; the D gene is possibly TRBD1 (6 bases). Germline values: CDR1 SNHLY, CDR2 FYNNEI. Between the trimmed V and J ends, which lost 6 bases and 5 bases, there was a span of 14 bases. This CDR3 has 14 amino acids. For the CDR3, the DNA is TGTGCCAGCAGGGAGGGGGGGGTTTATCAGCCCCAGCATTTT. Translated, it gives CASREGGVYQPQHF.

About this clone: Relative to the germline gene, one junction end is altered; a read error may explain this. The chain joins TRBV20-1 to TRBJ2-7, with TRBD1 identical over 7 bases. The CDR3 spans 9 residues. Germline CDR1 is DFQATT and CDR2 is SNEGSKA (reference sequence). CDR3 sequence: CSAQQGFLF. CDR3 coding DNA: TGCAGTGCACAACAGGGGTTCCTCTTC.

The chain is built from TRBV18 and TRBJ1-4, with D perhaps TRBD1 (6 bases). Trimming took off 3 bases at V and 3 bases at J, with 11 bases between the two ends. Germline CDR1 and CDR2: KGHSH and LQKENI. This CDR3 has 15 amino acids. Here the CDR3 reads CASSPPGAANEKLFF. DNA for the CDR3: TGTGCCAGCTCACCCCCAGGGGCGGCTAATGAAAAACTGTTTTTT.

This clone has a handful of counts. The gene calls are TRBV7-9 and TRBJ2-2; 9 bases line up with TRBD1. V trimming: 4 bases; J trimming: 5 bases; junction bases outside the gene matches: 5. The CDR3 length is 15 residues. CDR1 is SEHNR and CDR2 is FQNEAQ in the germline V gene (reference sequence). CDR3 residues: CASSSGQGGTGELFF. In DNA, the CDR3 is TGTGCCAGCAGCTCGGGACAGGGAGGGACCGGGGAGCTGTTTTTT.

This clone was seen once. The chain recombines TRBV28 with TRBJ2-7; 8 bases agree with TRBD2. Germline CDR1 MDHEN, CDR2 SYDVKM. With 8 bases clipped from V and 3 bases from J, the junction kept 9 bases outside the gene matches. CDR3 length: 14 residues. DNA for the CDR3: TGTGCCAGCCGTAGAGCGGGAGCAGACTACGAGCAGTACTTC. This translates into CASRRAGADYEQYF.

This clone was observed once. CDR3 DNA: TGTGCCAGCAGCTTAGAAATTTCGAATATTGGGACCCAGTACTTC. It translates to CASSLEISNIGTQYF. The genes are TRBV7-9 and TRBJ2-5; D remains ambiguous. CDR3 length: 15 residues. The germline CDR1 and CDR2 sequences are SEHNR and FQNEAQ (reference sequence). V was trimmed by 1 base and J by 7 bases, leaving 16 bases between them.

This CDR3 is CSAPLIETQYF. CDR3 sequence (DNA): TGCAGTGCTCCCTTAATAGAGACCCAGTACTTC. The V gene is TRBV20-1, the J gene TRBJ2-5, with no clear D. V lost 5 bases and J 4 bases, leaving 8 bases between the germline ends. The CDR3 is made up of 11 amino acids. CDR1 is DFQATT, CDR2 SNEGSKA, per germline (reference sequence).

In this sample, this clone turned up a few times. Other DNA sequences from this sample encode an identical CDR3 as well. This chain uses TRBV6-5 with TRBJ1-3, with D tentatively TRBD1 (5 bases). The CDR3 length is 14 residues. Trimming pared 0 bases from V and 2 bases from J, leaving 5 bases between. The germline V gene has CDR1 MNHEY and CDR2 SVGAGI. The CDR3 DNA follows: TGTGCCAGCAGTTACTCAGGGGCTGGAAACACCATATATTTT. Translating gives CASSYSGAGNTIYF.

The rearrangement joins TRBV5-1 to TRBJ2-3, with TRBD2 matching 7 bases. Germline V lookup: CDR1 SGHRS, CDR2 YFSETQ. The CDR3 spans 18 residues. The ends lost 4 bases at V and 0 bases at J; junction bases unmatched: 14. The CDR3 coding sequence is TGCGCCAGCAGCCTAGGACTAGTGCCTCCTCCTAGCACAGATACGCAGTATTTT. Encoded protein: CASSLGLVPPPSTDTQYF.

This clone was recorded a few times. DNA of the CDR3: TGTGCCAGCAGCGCCGGGACAGGGCTATACGAGCAGTACTTC. This encodes CASSAGTGLYEQYF. The chain employs TRBV14 and TRBJ2-7; 9 bases map to TRBD1. Looked up from germline, CDR1 is SGHDN and CDR2 is FVKESK. V dropped 5 bases and J dropped 4; count of bases not matched to a gene: 6. The CDR3 has 14 residues.

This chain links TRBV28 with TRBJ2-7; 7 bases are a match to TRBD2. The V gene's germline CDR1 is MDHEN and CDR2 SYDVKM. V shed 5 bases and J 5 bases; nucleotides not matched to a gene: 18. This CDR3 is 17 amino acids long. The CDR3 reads CASSRPRGRGLVHEQYF. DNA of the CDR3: TGTGCCAGCAGTCGACCCAGAGGGAGGGGCCTCGTTCACGAGCAGTACTTC. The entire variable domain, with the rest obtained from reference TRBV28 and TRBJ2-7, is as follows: DVKVTQSSRYLVKRTGEKVFLECVQDMDHENMFWYRQDPGLGLRLIYFSYDVKMKEKGDIPEGYSVSREKKERFSLILESASTNQTSMYLCASSRPRGRGLVHEQYFGPGTRLTVT.

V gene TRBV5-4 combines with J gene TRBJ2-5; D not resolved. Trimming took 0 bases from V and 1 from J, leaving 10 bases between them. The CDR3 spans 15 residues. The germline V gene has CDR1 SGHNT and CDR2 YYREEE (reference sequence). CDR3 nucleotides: TGTGCCAGCAGCTTGGAGGGATGGACCCAAGAGACCCAGTACTTC. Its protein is CASSLEGWTQETQYF.

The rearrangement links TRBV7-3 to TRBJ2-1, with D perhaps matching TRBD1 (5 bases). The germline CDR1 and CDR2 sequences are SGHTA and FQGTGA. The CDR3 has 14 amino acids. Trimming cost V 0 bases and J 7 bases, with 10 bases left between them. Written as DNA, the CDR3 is TGTGCCAGCAGCTTAACCCAGGGAAAGAATGAGCAGTTCTTC. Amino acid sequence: CASSLTQGKNEQFF.

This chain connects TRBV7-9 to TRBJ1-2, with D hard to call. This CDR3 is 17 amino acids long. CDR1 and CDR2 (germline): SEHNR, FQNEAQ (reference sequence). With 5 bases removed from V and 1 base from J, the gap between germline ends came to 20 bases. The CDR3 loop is CASSLGLGGGINYGYTF. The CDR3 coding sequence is TGTGCCAGCAGCCTAGGGTTGGGAGGAGGCATTAACTATGGCTACACCTTC.

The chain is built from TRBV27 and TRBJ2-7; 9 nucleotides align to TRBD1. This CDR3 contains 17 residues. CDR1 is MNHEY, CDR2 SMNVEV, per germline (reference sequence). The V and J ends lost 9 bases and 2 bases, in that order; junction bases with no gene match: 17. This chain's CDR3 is CASRVSTDRGGTYEQYF. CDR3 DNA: TGTGCCAGTAGAGTTTCGACCGACAGGGGGGGCACCTACGAGCAGTACTTC.

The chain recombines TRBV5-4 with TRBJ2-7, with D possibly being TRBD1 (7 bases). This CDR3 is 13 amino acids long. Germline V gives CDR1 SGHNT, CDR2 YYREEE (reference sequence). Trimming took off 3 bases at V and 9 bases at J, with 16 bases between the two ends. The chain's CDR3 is CASSWAGQPRQYF. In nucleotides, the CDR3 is TGTGCCAGCAGCTGGGCGGGACAGCCCAGGCAGTACTTC.

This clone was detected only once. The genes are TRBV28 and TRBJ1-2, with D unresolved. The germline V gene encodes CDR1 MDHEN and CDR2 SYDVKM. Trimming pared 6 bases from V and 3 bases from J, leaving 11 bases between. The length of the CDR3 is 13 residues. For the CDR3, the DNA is TGTGCCAGCAGCCTGTCGGGGTACTATGGCTACACCTTC. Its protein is CASSLSGYYGYTF.

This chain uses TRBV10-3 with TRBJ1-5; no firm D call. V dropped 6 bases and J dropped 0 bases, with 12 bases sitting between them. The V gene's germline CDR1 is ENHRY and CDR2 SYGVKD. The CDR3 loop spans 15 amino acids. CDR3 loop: CAIRPGGDSNQPQHF. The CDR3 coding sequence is TGTGCCATCAGGCCAGGAGGCGATAGCAATCAGCCCCAGCATTTT.